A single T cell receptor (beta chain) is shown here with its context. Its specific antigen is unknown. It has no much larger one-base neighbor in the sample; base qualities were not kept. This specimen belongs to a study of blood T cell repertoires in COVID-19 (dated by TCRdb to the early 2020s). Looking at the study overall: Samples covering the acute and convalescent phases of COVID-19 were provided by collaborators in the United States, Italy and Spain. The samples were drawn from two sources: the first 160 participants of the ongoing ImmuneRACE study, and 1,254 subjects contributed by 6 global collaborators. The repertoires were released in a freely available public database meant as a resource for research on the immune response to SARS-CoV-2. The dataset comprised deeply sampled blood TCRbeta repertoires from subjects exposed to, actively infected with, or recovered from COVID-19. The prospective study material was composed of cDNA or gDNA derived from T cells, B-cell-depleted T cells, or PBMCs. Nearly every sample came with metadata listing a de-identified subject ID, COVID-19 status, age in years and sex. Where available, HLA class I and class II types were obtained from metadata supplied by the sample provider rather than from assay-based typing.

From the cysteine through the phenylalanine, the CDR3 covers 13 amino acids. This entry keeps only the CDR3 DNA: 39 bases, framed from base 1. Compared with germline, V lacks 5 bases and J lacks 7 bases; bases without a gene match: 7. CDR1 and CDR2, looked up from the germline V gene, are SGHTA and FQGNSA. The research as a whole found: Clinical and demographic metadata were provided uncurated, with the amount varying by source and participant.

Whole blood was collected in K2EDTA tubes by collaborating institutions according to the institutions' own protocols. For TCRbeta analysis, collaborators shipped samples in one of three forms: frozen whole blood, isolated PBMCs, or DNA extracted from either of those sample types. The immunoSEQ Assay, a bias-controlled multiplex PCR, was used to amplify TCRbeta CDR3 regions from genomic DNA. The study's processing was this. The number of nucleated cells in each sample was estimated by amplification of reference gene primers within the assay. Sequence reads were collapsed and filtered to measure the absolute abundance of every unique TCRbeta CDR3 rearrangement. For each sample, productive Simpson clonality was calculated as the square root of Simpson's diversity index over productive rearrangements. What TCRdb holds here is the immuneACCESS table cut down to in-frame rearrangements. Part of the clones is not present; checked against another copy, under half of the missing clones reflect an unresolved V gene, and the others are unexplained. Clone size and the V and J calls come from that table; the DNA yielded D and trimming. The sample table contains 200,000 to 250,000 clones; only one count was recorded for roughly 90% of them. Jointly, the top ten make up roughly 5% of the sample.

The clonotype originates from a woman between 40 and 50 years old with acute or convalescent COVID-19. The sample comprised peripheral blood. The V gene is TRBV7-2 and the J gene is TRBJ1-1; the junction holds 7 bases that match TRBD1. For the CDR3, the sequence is CASSQVDRNEAFF. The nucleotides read TGTGCCAGCAGCCAAGTGGACAGGAATGAAGCTTTCTTT. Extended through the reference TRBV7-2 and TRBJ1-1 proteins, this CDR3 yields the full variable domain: GAGVSQSPSNKVTEKGKDVELRCDPISGHTALYWYRQSLGQGLEFLIYFQGNSAPDKSGLPSDRFSAERTGGSVSTLTIQRTQQEDSAVYLCASSQVDRNEAFFGQGTRLTVV.